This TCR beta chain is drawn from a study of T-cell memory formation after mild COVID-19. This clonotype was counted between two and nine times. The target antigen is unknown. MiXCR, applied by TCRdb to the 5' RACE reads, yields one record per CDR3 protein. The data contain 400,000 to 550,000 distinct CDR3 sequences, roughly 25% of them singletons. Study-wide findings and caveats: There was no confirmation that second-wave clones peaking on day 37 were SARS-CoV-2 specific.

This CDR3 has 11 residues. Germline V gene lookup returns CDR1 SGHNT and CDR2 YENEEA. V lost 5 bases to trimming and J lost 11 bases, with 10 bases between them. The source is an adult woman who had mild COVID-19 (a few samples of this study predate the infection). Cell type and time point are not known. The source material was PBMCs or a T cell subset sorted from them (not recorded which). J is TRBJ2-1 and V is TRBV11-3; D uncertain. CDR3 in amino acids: CASSLRAQQFF. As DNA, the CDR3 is TGTGCCAGCAGCCTAAGGGCTCAGCAGTTCTTC.